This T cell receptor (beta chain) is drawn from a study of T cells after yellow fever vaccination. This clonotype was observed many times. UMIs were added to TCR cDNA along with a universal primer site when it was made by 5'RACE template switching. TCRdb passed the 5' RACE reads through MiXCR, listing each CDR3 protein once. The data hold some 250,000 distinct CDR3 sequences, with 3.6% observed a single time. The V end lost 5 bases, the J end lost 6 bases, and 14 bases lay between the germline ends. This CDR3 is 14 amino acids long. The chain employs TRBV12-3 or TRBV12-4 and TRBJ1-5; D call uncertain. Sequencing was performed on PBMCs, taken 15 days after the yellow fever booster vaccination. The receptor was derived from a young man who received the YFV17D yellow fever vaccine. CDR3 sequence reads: CASSPSSGTQPQHF. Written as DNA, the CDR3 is TGTGCCAGCAGTCCAAGTTCTGGTACTCAGCCCCAGCATTTT.